A selection of T cell receptor beta chains follows, all from one sample in a study of early T cells in non-severe SARS-CoV-2 infection. Each CDR3 protein is one row after TCRdb ran MiXCR on the 5' RACE reads. In the table there are about 67,000 distinct CDR3 sequences, around 10% of which are singletons. Sequenced: whole blood. The receptors here all came from an adult who was a healthcare worker with PCR-confirmed SARS-CoV-2 infection or an uninfected control (not recorded which). Both conserved end residues are trimmed from each CDR3. Only some rows state a clone size, as once, few, many or a class for expanded clones.

v_gene,j_gene,abundance,CDR3aa
TRBV6-2/TRBV6-3,TRBJ2-7,many,ASRSPGLAGGKSSYEQY
TRBV7-2,TRBJ2-3,many,ASSLPGLSSSVNTDTQY
TRBV6-2/TRBV6-3,TRBJ2-1,NA,ASSYGTGTPYNEQF
TRBV11-2,TRBJ2-1,NA,ASSFGGTAYNEQF
TRBV18,TRBJ2-7,few,ASSPPGGPYEQY
TRBV6-6,TRBJ1-6,many,ASSSAGSPLH
TRBV4-1,TRBJ2-1,many,ASSRGQYSYNEQF
TRBV12-3/TRBV12-4,TRBJ1-1,many,ASSSAVQGARIKAF
TRBV29-1,TRBJ1-2,NA,SVDSGYNYGYT
TRBV27,TRBJ2-1,many,ASKLAGVIYNEQF
TRBV23-1,TRBJ2-1,NA,ASSSKGGLGPEQF
TRBV20-1,TRBJ2-7,few,SARGGQGGYEQY
TRBV10-3,TRBJ1-1,many,AISGHSSEAF
TRBV6-2/TRBV6-3,TRBJ2-7,NA,ASIQGVRTGSEQY
TRBV15,TRBJ2-6,many,ATSRGDNAGANVLT
TRBV5-1,TRBJ1-4,many,ASAWMEGNEKLF
TRBV23-1,TRBJ2-3,many,ASSQRTKTTDTQY
TRBV5-1,TRBJ2-3,many,ASSFGTSGGPSTDTQY
TRBV28,TRBJ2-5,few,ASSAGGGQETQY
TRBV9,TRBJ2-7,many,ASSDGRPNEQY
TRBV21-1,TRBJ2-7,many,APSRLPYEQY
TRBV7-6,TRBJ2-3,many,ASSLVRGFSTDTQY
TRBV9,TRBJ2-1,few,ASSVGDYPTGEQF
TRBV11-2,TRBJ2-3,many,ATSFPSGPTDTQY
TRBV27,TRBJ2-1,many,ASSLELAGAGEQF
TRBV7-2,TRBJ2-7,many,ASSLAGGQPYEQY